This TCR beta chain originates from a study of T cells in Graves' hyperthyroidism and ophthalmopathy. Study-level information: The authors collected peripheral blood at initial diagnosis, before any treatment. Study outcomes and limitations: Blood also showed most of the thyroid clonotypes that were expanded above 0.001.

Regions amplified from RNA transcripts were the TCR beta CDR3 regions. The HTBI primer set drove a first-round RT-PCR of the TCR CDR3. From the multiplex PCR reads, TCRdb called clonotypes with MiXCR, one entry per CDR3 protein. The sample holds roughly 630,000 distinct CDR3 sequences, approximately 14% seen once. This clonotype was recorded at least ten times. Its antigen remains unidentified. The CDR3 runs 14 residues. The ends lost 5 bases at V and 2 bases at J; junction bases unmatched: 7. Germline V gives CDR1 DFQATT, CDR2 SNEGSKA (reference sequence). Stable Graves' hyperthyroidism denoted no ophthalmopathy progression over 18 months.

The sequenced sample consisted of blood. The receptor comes from a woman aged 25 to 39 with Graves' hyperthyroidism. The chain recombines TRBV20-1 with TRBJ2-7; 9 bases match TRBD2. The CDR3 region is CSALTSGLTYEQYF. The CDR3 coding sequence is TGCAGTGCTCTTACTAGCGGGTTAACCTACGAGCAGTACTTC.